One and the same sample provided the 29 T cell receptor beta chains below, sequenced in a study of T cells in Graves' hyperthyroidism and ophthalmopathy. TCR beta CDR3 region amplification was performed from RNA transcripts. TCR CDR3 underwent first-round RT-PCR with the HTBI primer set. One entry per CDR3 protein results from TCRdb running MiXCR on the multiplex PCR reads. The table includes some 550,000 distinct CDR3 sequences, 15% to 20% detected once. What was sequenced was blood. The receptors come from a middle-aged woman with Graves' ophthalmopathy.

This clonotype was found many times. The J gene is TRBJ2-3, the V gene TRBV30; 7 bases match TRBD2. CDR1 is GTSNPN and CDR2 is SVGIG in the germline V gene (reference sequence). CDR3 length: 15 amino acids. J gave up 0 bases and V 4 bases, and 7 bases lay outside the gene matches. The CDR3 region has the DNA TGTGCCTGGACCCCTAGCGGCTTAAGCACAGATACGCAGTATTTT. As protein: CAWTPSGLSTDTQYF.

Many counts were recorded for this clonotype. This chain joins TRBV5-1 and TRBJ2-1; 11 nucleotides align to TRBD2. The ends lost 3 bases at V and 6 bases at J; junction bases unmatched: 2. Germline assignment: CDR1 SGHRS and CDR2 YFSETQ. The CDR3 is 14 residues long. This chain's CDR3 is CASSWGTSGNEQFF. CDR3 nucleotide sequence: TGCGCCAGCAGCTGGGGGACTAGCGGCAATGAGCAGTTCTTC.

This clonotype occurred a few times. The chain links TRBV15 to TRBJ2-7; 8 nucleotides line up with TRBD2. This CDR3 spans 16 amino acids. Germline-derived CDR1 and CDR2 are LNHNV and YYDKDF (reference sequence). Trimming removed 3 bases from V and 3 bases from J; junction bases left unmatched: 10. The CDR3 region has the DNA TGTGCCACCAGCAGGGTTCCGGGACTAGGGGACTACGAGCAGTACTTC. Translating it yields CATSRVPGLGDYEQYF. The full variable domain, in which reference TRBV15 and TRBJ2-7 provide the parts outside the CDR3, is DAMVIQNPRYQVTQFGKPVTLSCSQTLNHNVMYWYQQKSSQAPKLLFHYYDKDFNNEADTPDNFQSRRPNTSFCFLDIRSPGLGDTAMYLCATSRVPGLGDYEQYFGPGTRLTVT.

V is TRBV24-1 and J is TRBJ2-4, with TRBD1 matching over 7 bases. After removal of 2 bases from V and 7 bases from J, the junction contained 10 bases not matched to a gene. This CDR3 is built from 16 residues. Per the germline V gene, CDR1 is KGHDR and CDR2 is SFDVKD. CDR3 sequence: CATSDSKGTALNIQYF. As DNA, the CDR3 is TGTGCCACCAGTGATTCGAAGGGGACAGCTCTGAACATTCAGTACTTC.

This clonotype was seen repeatedly, ten times or more. The chain carries TRBV5-5 and TRBJ1-6; TRBD1 might be the D (5 bases). The V gene's germline CDR1 is SGHKS and CDR2 YYEKEE (reference sequence). V shed 3 bases and J shed 0 bases, with 10 bases lying between them. This CDR3 contains 16 residues. The CDR3 DNA is TGTGCCAGCAGCTCTTCAGGGTTCTCCTATAATTCACCCCTCCACTTT. It encodes CASSSSGFSYNSPLHF.

This clonotype was seen ten or more times. The V gene is TRBV6-1, the J gene TRBJ2-7, with 13 positions matching TRBD2. Germline V CDR1 and CDR2: MNHNS, SASEGT. Trimming removed 2 bases from V and 1 base from J; junction bases left unmatched: 2. This CDR3 comprises 16 residues. This CDR3 is CASSERGLAGSYEQYF. CDR3 bases: TGTGCCAGCAGTGAAAGGGGACTAGCGGGGTCCTACGAGCAGTACTTC.

This clonotype appeared many times. The chain joins TRBV3-1 to TRBJ1-6; D not certain. CDR1 is LGHDT, CDR2 YNNKEL, per germline (reference sequence). CDR3 length equals 13 residues. Trimming pared 0 bases from V and 14 bases from J, leaving 11 bases between. DNA for the CDR3: TGTGCCAGCAGCCAAGACGCTTTAGTATCCCTCCACTTT. The encoded protein is CASSQDALVSLHF.

Turning to this clonotype: A much larger clone is a single base away; this may be a read error. V is TRBV7-2 and J is TRBJ2-4; D possibly corresponds to TRBD2 (5 bases). V lost 1 base and J lost 0, with 7 bases in between. This CDR3 is 15 amino acids long. The germline V gene encodes CDR1 SGHTA and CDR2 FQGNSA. The CDR3 DNA sequence: TGTGCCAGCAGCTTAGGAGAGGGAGCCAAAAACATTCAGTACTTC. Translating gives CASSLGEGAKNIQYF. Looking up the rest from reference TRBV7-2 and TRBJ2-4 gives the full variable domain: GAGVSQSPSNKVTEKGKDVELRCDPISGHTALYWYRQSLGQGLEFLIYFQGNSAPDKSGLPSDRFSAERTGGSVSTLTIQRTQQEDSAVYLCASSLGEGAKNIQYFGAGTRLSVL.

This clonotype was seen repeatedly, ten times or more. The gene calls are TRBV5-1 and TRBJ2-3; 7 bases are a match to TRBD1. CDR1 and CDR2 from the germline V gene are SGHRS and YFSETQ. The CDR3 has 14 amino acids. Unmatched junction bases numbered 2, after V lost 0 bases and J lost 4 bases. The CDR3 region is CASSLDGQADTQYF. The CDR3 DNA reads TGCGCCAGCAGCTTGGATGGACAGGCAGATACGCAGTATTTT.

This clonotype was seen at least ten times. The chain combines TRBV10-3 with TRBJ2-1, with 10 bases fitting TRBD2. The CDR3 contains 17 residues. CDR1 ENHRY and CDR2 SYGVKD come from the germline V gene. V lost 2 bases, J lost 1 base, and 5 bases stayed unmatched. The CDR3 protein is CAISELGAGGSYNEQFF. The CDR3 nucleotides read TGTGCCATCAGTGAGCTGGGAGCGGGAGGGTCCTACAATGAGCAGTTCTTC.

Many counts were recorded for this clonotype. The chain employs TRBV20-1 and TRBJ2-1; 8 bases fit TRBD2. CDR3 length: 12 amino acids. V was clipped by 4 bases and J by 6 bases; unmatched bases: 2. Germline CDR1 and CDR2: DFQATT and SNEGSKA (reference sequence). The CDR3 loop is CSANGRGNEQFF. In nucleotides, the CDR3 is TGCAGTGCTAACGGGAGGGGCAATGAGCAGTTCTTC.

This clonotype occurred many times. The chain couples TRBV2 to TRBJ2-5; tentatively, D is TRBD1 (7 bases). The germline CDR1 and CDR2 sequences are SNHLY and FYNNEI. This CDR3 is 14 amino acids long. The germline V and J ends were trimmed by 2 bases and 4 bases, with 11 bases remaining between them. CDR3 region: CASSEPRGAETQYF. The CDR3 region has the DNA TGTGCCAGCAGTGAACCCAGGGGGGCAGAGACCCAGTACTTC.

The chain combines TRBV10-3 with TRBJ2-7, with 8 nucleotides matching TRBD1. Trimming cost V 7 bases and J 3 bases; bases outside gene matches: 5. Germline CDR1 is ENHRY and CDR2 is SYGVKD. The CDR3 is made up of 13 amino acids. This chain's CDR3 is CAITAGGGYEQYF. In DNA form, the CDR3 reads TGTGCCATCACTGCAGGGGGCGGCTACGAGCAGTACTTC.

This clonotype was seen ten or more times. This chain connects TRBV7-9 to TRBJ2-7; 9 nucleotides align to TRBD2. Losses at the gene ends were 3 bases for V and 5 bases for J; bases not matched to a gene: 5. The CDR3 length is 14 residues. Germline V gene sequence: CDR1 SEHNR, CDR2 FQNEAQ (reference sequence). CDR3 protein: CASSLFSGSDEQYF. The CDR3 nucleotides read TGTGCCAGCAGCTTGTTTAGCGGGAGCGACGAGCAGTACTTC.

This clonotype was found a few times. CDR3 DNA sequence: TGTGCCAGCAGCCAAGCGGGGAGGAGCGCAGATACGCAGTATTTT. It is translated as CASSQAGRSADTQYF. The rearrangement links TRBV3-1 to TRBJ2-3; D perhaps matches TRBD2 (6 bases). CDR1 and CDR2 (germline): LGHDT, YNNKEL (reference sequence). Trimming cost V 1 base and J 4 bases, with 12 bases left between them. The CDR3 sequence is 15 residues long.

The rearrangement links TRBV6-2 or TRBV6-3 to TRBJ1-4; D is unclear. Trimming stripped 7 bases from V and 12 bases from J, with 15 bases between. Germline lookup yields CDR1 MNHEY and CDR2 SVGEGT. This CDR3 is 12 amino acids long. CDR3 region: CASNVHGAQLFF. The CDR3 DNA is TGTGCCAGCAACGTACACGGAGCGCAACTGTTTTTT.

This chain uses TRBV11-2 with TRBJ1-5; the D is unclear. The germline gives CDR1 SGHAT, CDR2 FQNNGV. There are 13 residues in the CDR3. Trimming removed 5 bases at V and 7 bases at J, with 12 bases between. CDR3 region: CASSKERRQPQHF. The CDR3 nucleotides are TGTGCCAGCAGCAAAGAGCGTAGGCAGCCCCAGCATTTT.

V is TRBV5-6 and J is TRBJ1-5; D unresolved. This CDR3 is built from 15 residues. V shed 1 base and J shed 0 bases, with 8 bases lying between them. Per the germline V gene, CDR1 is SGHDT and CDR2 is YYEEEE. CDR3 protein: CASSLMAVSNQPQHF. Here the CDR3 DNA reads TGTGCCAGCAGCTTGATGGCAGTTAGCAATCAGCCCCAGCATTTT.

This clonotype was detected a few times. The chain has TRBV6-1 and TRBJ1-5, with TRBD1 as a possible D gene (6 bases). Germline CDR1 reads MNHNS; CDR2 reads SASEGT. The CDR3 spans 16 residues. V gave up 7 bases and J gave up 1 base, with 17 bases separating them. The CDR3 here is CASIATGQLSNQPQHF. DNA for the CDR3: TGTGCCAGCATAGCGACGGGACAACTCAGCAATCAGCCCCAGCATTTT.

This clonotype was counted ten times or more. The J gene is TRBJ2-7, the V gene TRBV28; D remains ambiguous. Germline loops: CDR1 MDHEN, CDR2 SYDVKM. V was cut by 6 bases and J by 1 base, with 13 bases left in between. The CDR3 has 14 amino acids. CDR3 residues: CASSIPQGSYEQYF. For the CDR3, the DNA is TGTGCCAGCAGCATCCCCCAAGGGTCCTACGAGCAGTACTTC.

This clonotype was found once. V usage is TRBV5-1 and J usage is TRBJ2-7; possible D gene TRBD2, 7 bases. Germline V lookup: CDR1 SGHRS, CDR2 YFSETQ. Trimming left V 4 bases short and J 2 bases short, with 13 bases between. This CDR3 has 14 amino acids. CDR3 in amino acids: CASSVKGGAYEQYF. CDR3 DNA sequence: TGCGCCAGCAGCGTGAAGGGGGGGGCCTACGAGCAGTACTTC.

There are many counts of this clonotype. The V call is TRBV3-1, the J call TRBJ1-1, with 8 bases that match TRBD1. Germline V gene sequence: CDR1 LGHDT, CDR2 YNNKEL (reference sequence). V dropped 2 bases and J dropped 1; count of bases not matched to a gene: 3. The CDR3 consists of 15 residues. The CDR3 reads CASSQPGGANTEAFF. The DNA of the CDR3 is TGTGCCAGCAGCCAACCAGGGGGCGCGAACACTGAAGCTTTCTTT.

There are many counts of this clonotype. CDR3 amino acids: CSARVRPLNTDTQYF. The CDR3, as DNA: TGCAGTGCTAGAGTCAGGCCTCTAAACACAGATACGCAGTATTTT. This chain joins TRBV20-1 and TRBJ2-3; no reliable D call. V lost 1 base and J lost 2, with 13 bases in between. From germline, CDR1 is DFQATT and CDR2 SNEGSKA (reference sequence). The CDR3 sequence is 15 residues long.

The chain links TRBV18 to TRBJ2-7; D unresolved. The V gene lost 0 bases and the J gene lost 0 bases, with 6 bases spanning the gap. Germline V gene sequence: CDR1 KGHSH, CDR2 LQKENI. CDR3 length: 14 residues. Here the CDR3 reads CASSPPGFSYEQYF. The CDR3 nucleotides read TGTGCCAGCTCACCACCGGGTTTCTCCTACGAGCAGTACTTC.

The table lists this clonotype with many counts. V gene TRBV7-9 combines with J gene TRBJ2-1, with TRBD1 matching 7 bases. The CDR3 has 16 residues. J gave up 0 bases and V 5 bases, and 7 bases lay outside the gene matches. Germline V gives CDR1 SEHNR, CDR2 FQNEAQ (reference sequence). CDR3 residues: CASSLSTGSSYNEQFF. The CDR3 nucleotides read TGTGCCAGCAGCCTATCGACAGGGAGCTCCTACAATGAGCAGTTCTTC. The full variable domain, completed using reference TRBV7-9 and TRBJ2-1, is DTGVSQNPRHKITKRGQNVTFRCDPISEHNRLYWYRQTLGQGPEFLTYFQNEAQLEKSRLLSDRFSAERPKGSFSTLEIQRTEQGDSAMYLCASSLSTGSSYNEQFFGPGTRLTVL.

At least ten counts were recorded for this clonotype. V and J are TRBV20-1 and TRBJ1-1, with D perhaps TRBD1 (6 bases). CDR3 length: 13 residues. Germline CDR1 reads DFQATT; CDR2 reads SNEGSKA (reference sequence). V lost 6 bases and J lost 5, with 16 bases in between. The CDR3 nucleotides read TGCAGTGCGGGTCCGGGGGGCGGGACTGAAGCTTTCTTT. This sequence encodes CSAGPGGGTEAFF.

This clonotype was detected only a few times. The chain uses TRBV7-4 and TRBJ1-4, with D tentatively TRBD1 (5 bases). CDR3 length: 17 amino acids. Per germline, CDR1 SGHVT and CDR2 SQSDAQ. V lost 5 bases to trimming and J lost 5 bases, with 21 bases between them. The CDR3 nucleotides read TGTGCCAGCAGCAATGCCGACCGGGACGGTGGAAATGAAAAACTGTTTTTT. Its protein is CASSNADRDGGNEKLFF. The full variable domain, its missing parts supplied by reference TRBV7-4 and TRBJ1-4, is GAGVSQSPRYKVAKRGRDVALRCDSISGHVTLYWYRQTLGQGSEVLTYSQSDAQRDKSGRPSGRFSAERPERSVSTLKIQRTEQGDSAVYLCASSNADRDGGNEKLFFGSGTQLSVL.

A word on this clonotype: This sequence may be a read error, since a much larger clone differs from it by one base. In DNA form, the CDR3 reads TGTGCCAGCAACCCCAACTGGGGCAGCCAAGAGACCCAGTACTTC. Amino acid sequence: CASNPNWGSQETQYF. This chain joins TRBV25-1 and TRBJ2-5; perhaps TRBD1 as D (5 bases). Trimming took off 7 bases at V and 1 base at J, with 16 bases between the two ends. CDR1 and CDR2 (germline): MGHDK, SYGVNS. The CDR3 consists of 15 residues.

The chain recombines TRBV19 with TRBJ1-1, with 10 nucleotides matching TRBD1. Per the germline V gene, CDR1 is LNHDA and CDR2 is SQIVND (reference sequence). The V and J ends lost 5 bases and 5 bases, in that order; junction bases with no gene match: 5. The length of the CDR3 is 14 residues. CDR3 DNA sequence: TGTGCCAGTAGTTGGGGACAGGGGCAAACTGAAGCTTTCTTT. It yields the protein CASSWGQGQTEAFF.